This T cell receptor (beta chain) was identified during a study of shared clonotypes between healthy human individuals. In the CD4+ fraction, cells were divided into CD45RA+ naive and CD45RA-negative memory subsets. As processed by the authors: Because ImmunoSEQ provided only junction sequences with no quality scores, the filtering differed. Sequencing used immunoSEQ multiplex PCR; TCRdb keeps in-frame clones, though not all of them. V and J calls and clone size are copied from that table; D and trimming were computed from the DNA. Among about 1 million clones listed, 70% to 80% were seen once. CDR1 is SGHNT, CDR2 YENEEA, per germline. The V gene lost 1 base and the J gene lost 12 bases, with 19 bases spanning the gap. CDR3 length: 15 amino acids. The study's findings and limits: The study found roughly 5.3% of naive CD4 clonotypes shared across four donors.

Worth noting for this clone: The antigen is not known.

The chain carries TRBV11-3 and TRBJ2-1; maybe TRBD2 (6 bases). Sample: memory CD4+ T cells sorted from blood. The subset: CD45RA-negative fraction. This receptor was identified in a man between 18 and 35 years old in good health. This chain's CDR3 is CASSLAHSMGRRQFF. The CDR3 DNA reads TGTGCCAGCAGCTTAGCCCACTCGATGGGGAGGAGGCAGTTCTTC.